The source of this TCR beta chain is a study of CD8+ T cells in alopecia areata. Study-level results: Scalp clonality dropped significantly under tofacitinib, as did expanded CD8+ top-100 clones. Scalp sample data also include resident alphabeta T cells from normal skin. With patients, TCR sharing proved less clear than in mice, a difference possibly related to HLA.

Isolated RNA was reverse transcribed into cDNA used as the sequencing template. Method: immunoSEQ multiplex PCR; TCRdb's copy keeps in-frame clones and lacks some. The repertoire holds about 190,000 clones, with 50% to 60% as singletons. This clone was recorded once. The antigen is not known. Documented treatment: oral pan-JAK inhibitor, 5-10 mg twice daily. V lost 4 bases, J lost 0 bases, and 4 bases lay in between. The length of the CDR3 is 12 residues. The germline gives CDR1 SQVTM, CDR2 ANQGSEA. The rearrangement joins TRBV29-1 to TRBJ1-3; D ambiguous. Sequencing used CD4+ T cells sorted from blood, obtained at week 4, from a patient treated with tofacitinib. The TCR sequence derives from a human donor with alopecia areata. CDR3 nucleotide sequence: TGCAGCGTTGCGGTCTCTGGAAACACCATATATTTT. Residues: CSVAVSGNTIYF.